Below are 24 T cell receptor beta chains sequenced from a single sample in a study of T cell changes during pregnancy in multiple sclerosis. Some clones are missing from TCRdb's copy, which holds only in-frame ones; the method was immunoSEQ multiplex PCR. The table shows around 68,000 clones, with 91% occurring only once. Source: peripheral blood, taken after pregnancy. All receptors derive from a female donor in good health, enrolled as a control in a pregnancy study.

J is TRBJ1-5 and V is TRBV7-9; D unresolved. Germline V gene sequence: CDR1 SEHNR, CDR2 FQNEAQ (reference sequence). The CDR3 contains 14 residues. Trimming stripped 0 bases from V and 4 bases from J, with 7 bases between. The CDR3 region is CASSLATGNQPQHF. CDR3 nucleotide sequence: TGTGCCAGCAGCTTAGCCACGGGAAATCAGCCCCAGCATTTT.

This chain uses TRBV2 with TRBJ1-5; TRBD1 aligns across 8 bases. The junction had 5 bases not matched to a gene; V was cut back by 7 bases and J by 6 bases. This CDR3 has 13 residues. Germline V gene lookup returns CDR1 SNHLY and CDR2 FYNNEI. Here the CDR3 DNA reads TGTGCCAGCACAGGGGGCTTCGGTCAGCCCCAGCATTTT. Translated, it gives CASTGGFGQPQHF.

The chain combines TRBV7-3 with TRBJ2-3; D uncertain. This CDR3 has 13 residues. Germline V gene lookup returns CDR1 SGHTA and CDR2 FQGTGA. Trimming left V 0 bases short and J 2 bases short, with 3 bases between. CDR3 sequence reads: CASSLTATDTQYF. Here the CDR3 DNA reads TGTGCCAGCAGCTTAACGGCCACAGATACGCAGTATTTT. The full variable domain, rest sourced from reference TRBV7-3 and TRBJ2-3, is GAGVSQTPSNKVTEKGKYVELRCDPISGHTALYWYRQSLGQGPEFLIYFQGTGAADDSGLPNDRFFAVRPEGSVSTLKIQRTERGDSAVYLCASSLTATDTQYFGPGTRLTVL.

This clone was seen once. The rearrangement uses TRBV2 and TRBJ1-1; 8 bases align to TRBD1. There are 15 residues in the CDR3. CDR1 is SNHLY and CDR2 is FYNNEI in the germline V gene. The V segment lost 5 bases and the J segment 4 bases; nucleotides outside the gene matches: 9. The CDR3 here is CASSSSLTGGTEAFF. In DNA, the CDR3 is TGTGCCAGCAGTTCCTCTCTCACAGGGGGCACTGAAGCTTTCTTT.

The gene calls are TRBV30 and TRBJ1-5; D possibly corresponds to TRBD1 (5 bases). Trimming shortened V by 3 bases and J by 1 base, and 10 bases separated the two germline ends. From germline, CDR1 is GTSNPN and CDR2 SVGIG (reference sequence). CDR3 length: 14 amino acids. In DNA form, the CDR3 reads TGTGCCTGGAGGCCGAAGGGGAGCAATCAGCCCCAGCATTTT. Protein: CAWRPKGSNQPQHF.

This chain uses TRBV11-3 with TRBJ2-7; 7 bases map to TRBD1. Germline V gene lookup returns CDR1 SGHNT and CDR2 YENEEA. J was trimmed by 5 bases and V by 2 bases; bases with no gene match: 12. The CDR3 is 16 residues long. The CDR3 nucleotides are TGTGCCAGCAGCTTACGCCCTAGACAGGGATCCAACGAGCAGTACTTC. It specifies CASSLRPRQGSNEQYF.

This clone was recorded a few times. V and J are TRBV10-3 and TRBJ2-1; possible D gene TRBD1, 6 bases. Per germline, CDR1 ENHRY and CDR2 SYGVKD. Trimming shortened V by 5 bases and J by 2 bases, and 7 bases separated the two germline ends. The CDR3 runs 13 residues. The CDR3 region has the DNA TGTGCCATCAGTCGGGACACCTACAATGAGCAGTTCTTC. It translates to CAISRDTYNEQFF.

This clone showed up just once. V is TRBV5-6 and J is TRBJ2-1; maybe TRBD2 (7 bases). CDR3 length: 15 amino acids. The germline CDR1 and CDR2 sequences are SGHDT and YYEEEE. V gave up 0 bases and J gave up 5 bases, with 12 bases separating them. CDR3 nucleotide sequence: TGTGCCAGCAGCTTGGATAGGGGGGGCCACAATGAGCAGTTCTTC. Its translation: CASSLDRGGHNEQFF.

The V gene is TRBV30, the J gene TRBJ2-1, with 11 bases fitting TRBD2. J lost 4 bases, V lost 4 bases, and 6 bases had no gene match. The CDR3 loop spans 15 amino acids. Germline CDR1 and CDR2: GTSNPN and SVGIG (reference sequence). CDR3 sequence reads: CAWNPGLAAYNEQFF. Written as DNA, the CDR3 is TGTGCCTGGAATCCGGGACTAGCGGCTTACAATGAGCAGTTCTTC.

The chain is built from TRBV5-1 and TRBJ1-4, with D perhaps matching TRBD1 (6 bases). Between the trimmed V and J ends, which lost 4 bases and 4 bases, there was a span of 20 bases. CDR1 and CDR2 from the germline V gene are SGHRS and YFSETQ. This CDR3 is 17 amino acids long. CDR3 nucleotides: TGCGCCAGCAGCCCGGGGGGGAGACAGGCGTATAATGAAAAACTGTTTTTT. Its translation is CASSPGGRQAYNEKLFF.

The chain recombines TRBV5-4 with TRBJ2-3, with TRBD2 matching over 12 bases. From germline, CDR1 is SGHNT and CDR2 YYREEE (reference sequence). The CDR3 spans 19 residues. J lost 2 bases, V lost 4 bases, and 14 bases had no gene match. CDR3 coding DNA: TGTGCCAGCAGCGCCTGGACTAGCGGGGTGTACTTGGTCACAGATACGCAGTATTTT. This codes for CASSAWTSGVYLVTDTQYF.

The chain recombines TRBV4-3 with TRBJ2-3; 11 nucleotides agree with TRBD2. The CDR3 totals 16 residues. Per germline, CDR1 LGHNA and CDR2 YSLEER. V was clipped by 0 bases and J by 1 base; unmatched bases: 0. CDR3 in amino acids: CASSQDSGGGTDTQYF. The DNA for the CDR3 is TGCGCCAGCAGCCAAGATAGCGGGGGGGGCACAGATACGCAGTATTTT.

The rearrangement uses TRBV7-2 and TRBJ2-6; the D gene is possibly TRBD1 (5 bases). The CDR3 contains 15 residues. Between the trimmed V and J ends, which lost 4 bases and 2 bases, there was a span of 9 bases. CDR1 and CDR2 from the germline V gene are SGHTA and FQGNSA. This chain's CDR3 is CASSSTAPGANVLTF. The CDR3 coding sequence is TGTGCCAGCAGCTCGACAGCCCCTGGGGCCAACGTCCTGACTTTC.

The chain has TRBV5-6 and TRBJ1-1; D remains ambiguous. Germline V gene lookup returns CDR1 SGHDT and CDR2 YYEEEE. This CDR3 is built from 12 residues. V lost 3 bases, J lost 8 bases, and 11 bases lay in between. The CDR3 nucleotides are TGTGCCAGCAGCTCGGGAGTGGGGGAAGCTTTCTTT. Protein product: CASSSGVGEAFF.

The V call is TRBV9, the J call TRBJ1-5; possible D gene TRBD1, 6 bases. The CDR3 has 12 amino acids. Germline CDR1 reads SGDLS; CDR2 reads YYNGEE. V was trimmed by 3 bases and J by 5 bases, leaving 6 bases between them. The CDR3 nucleotides read TGTGCCAGCAGCGCAGGGGATCAGCCCCAGCATTTT. Its translation is CASSAGDQPQHF.

The chain has TRBV9 and TRBJ2-3, with TRBD2 identical over 8 bases. The CDR3 runs 15 residues. Losses at the gene ends were 0 bases for V and 5 bases for J; bases not matched to a gene: 5. CDR1 and CDR2 from the germline V gene are SGDLS and YYNGEE. The CDR3: CASSVVTGGLDTQYF. DNA of the CDR3: TGTGCCAGCAGCGTAGTAACGGGAGGGCTAGATACGCAGTATTTT.

The rearrangement uses TRBV5-1 and TRBJ2-7, with TRBD1 matching over 10 bases. The J call may not be correct, given that the DNA end is closer to TRBJ2-5. This CDR3 spans 16 amino acids. The germline V gene has CDR1 SGHRS and CDR2 YFSETQ. Written as DNA, the CDR3 is TGCGCCAGCAGCTTGGTGGGCACGGACAGGGGGGAGACCCAGTACTTC. Encoded protein: CASSLVGTDRGETQYF.

This clone was found once. The chain combines TRBV5-6 with TRBJ2-7; 12 bases line up with TRBD2. Germline CDR1 SGHDT, CDR2 YYEEEE. This CDR3 has 15 residues. The V and J ends lost 3 bases and 3 bases, in that order; junction bases with no gene match: 4. The CDR3 sequence: CASSYLAGGLYEQYF. The CDR3 DNA reads TGTGCCAGCAGCTACCTAGCGGGGGGGCTCTACGAGCAGTACTTC.

This CDR3 is CASSWKLAGNTDTQYF. In DNA form, the CDR3 reads TGCGCCAGCAGCTGGAAACTAGCGGGGAACACAGATACGCAGTATTTT. The V gene is TRBV5-1, the J gene TRBJ2-3, with TRBD2 matching over 10 bases. Germline trimming cut 3 bases from V and 2 bases from J; bases unmatched to any gene: 6. Per the germline V gene, CDR1 is SGHRS and CDR2 is YFSETQ. The CDR3 spans 16 residues.

Here the CDR3 reads CASSVENGDTQYF. CDR3 DNA: TGTGCCAGCAGCGTAGAGAACGGGGATACGCAGTATTTT. The chain is built from TRBV9 and TRBJ2-3; no clear D. Between the trimmed V and J ends, which lost 0 bases and 6 bases, there was a span of 8 bases. Germline V lookup: CDR1 SGDLS, CDR2 YYNGEE. The CDR3 contains 13 residues.

The rearrangement links TRBV30 to TRBJ2-5, with 8 nucleotides matching TRBD1. Germline V gives CDR1 GTSNPN, CDR2 SVGIG (reference sequence). After removal of 2 bases from V and 4 bases from J, the junction contained 6 bases not matched to a gene. This CDR3 is built from 14 residues. DNA of the CDR3: TGTGCCTGGAGTCAGGGACAGGTCATAGAGACCCAGTACTTC. This translates into CAWSQGQVIETQYF.

This rearrangement joins TRBV27 to TRBJ1-1; D remains ambiguous. Per germline, CDR1 MNHEY and CDR2 SMNVEV (reference sequence). CDR3 length: 17 amino acids. Trimming left V 5 bases short and J 1 base short, with 20 bases between. The CDR3 nucleotides are TGTGCCAGCAGTCCCGAAACCTGGTACGGGTCGAACACTGAAGCTTTCTTT. Protein product: CASSPETWYGSNTEAFF.

This clone was detected only once. The chain joins TRBV10-3 to TRBJ2-2, with TRBD2 as a possible D gene (7 bases). The CDR3 covers 14 residues. The V and J ends lost 8 bases and 1 base respectively, with 11 bases between them. Germline V lookup: CDR1 ENHRY, CDR2 SYGVKD. CDR3 sequence reads: CAIRGGGNTGELFF. Here the CDR3 DNA reads TGTGCCATCCGGGGAGGGGGGAACACCGGGGAGCTGTTTTTT.

CDR3 amino acids: CASSPDMSSYEQYF. CDR3 nucleotide sequence: TGTGCCAGCAGTCCCGACATGAGCTCCTACGAGCAGTACTTC. The chain couples TRBV6-5 to TRBJ2-7; D ambiguous. Germline V lookup: CDR1 MNHEY, CDR2 SVGAGI. V lost 5 bases and J lost 0, with 11 bases in between. This CDR3 spans 14 amino acids.